This T cell receptor (beta chain) was observed in a study of blood T cell repertoires in COVID-19. Study-level information: The United States, Italy and Spain provided the acute and convalescent COVID-19 samples. From T cells, B-cell-depleted T cells, or PBMCs came the material, which was cDNA or gDNA.

CDR3 length: 14 amino acids. Trimming removed 5 bases at V and 3 bases at J, with 15 bases between. Germline loops: CDR1 GTSNPN, CDR2 SVGIG (reference sequence). Authors' methods: Estimated nucleated cell counts came from reference gene primer amplification. Measured with immunoSEQ multiplex PCR; TCRdb has only the in-frame clones, and not every one. V and J calls and clone size are as listed in that table; D and trimming were resolved from the DNA. The sample consists of roughly 170,000 clones, around 87% of them appearing once. Input material: peripheral blood. This TCR was recovered from a middle-aged man with active or convalescent COVID-19. This chain uses TRBV30 with TRBJ2-3; the D gene is possibly TRBD1 (5 bases). The CDR3 region has the DNA TGTGCCTGGGCTACTGGTGGGGCAACAGATACGCAGTATTTT. The encoded protein is CAWATGGATDTQYF.